A single sample is the source of the 29 T cell receptor beta chains below, sequenced in a study of CD8 T cells in Susac syndrome. Random hexamers were used to reverse transcribe an amount of roughly 0.45 to 1 ug RNA. MiXCR, run by TCRdb on the immunoSEQ multiplex PCR reads, gives a single entry per CDR3 protein. Of about 53,000 distinct CDR3 sequences listed, approximately 95% are singletons. The sequenced sample was CD8+ T cells from PBMCs. The receptors here all came from a human donor with Susac syndrome.

The V gene is TRBV2, the J gene TRBJ1-2; D gene ambiguous. V lost 11 bases and J lost 9, with 16 bases in between. The CDR3 is made up of 11 amino acids. CDR1 is SNHLY and CDR2 is FYNNEI in the germline V gene. Here the CDR3 reads CAGPRVQSYTF. The CDR3, as DNA: TGTGCCGGCCCTAGGGTTCAAAGCTACACCTTC.

This chain joins TRBV7-9 and TRBJ1-4; D gene unclear. The V end lost 5 bases, the J end lost 5 bases, and 3 bases lay between the germline ends. The germline V gene has CDR1 SEHNR and CDR2 FQNEAQ (reference sequence). The CDR3 is 11 amino acids. The CDR3 sequence: CASSTNEKLFF. For the CDR3, the DNA is TGTGCCAGCAGCACGAATGAAAAACTGTTTTTT.

The rearrangement links TRBV20-1 to TRBJ1-1; the D gene is possibly TRBD1 (6 bases). Germline V gene lookup returns CDR1 DFQATT and CDR2 SNEGSKA (reference sequence). This CDR3 has 15 amino acids. Between the trimmed V and J ends, which lost 6 bases and 5 bases, there was a span of 22 bases. DNA for the CDR3: TGCAGTGCCACCGAGAGGGGGTGGGGGCGGACTGAAGCTTTCTTT. Protein product: CSATERGWGRTEAFF.

The genes are TRBV13 and TRBJ2-3, with D hard to call. The ends were cut back, 5 bases at V and 2 bases at J, with 5 bases in the middle. This CDR3 spans 12 amino acids. Germline V gives CDR1 PRHDT, CDR2 FYEKMQ (reference sequence). The CDR3 region is CASSLNTDTQYF. The CDR3 nucleotides read TGTGCCAGCAGCCTAAACACAGATACGCAGTATTTT.

This chain connects TRBV6-2 or TRBV6-3 to TRBJ1-6; a weak D match, TRBD1 (5 bases). Trimming stripped 2 bases from V and 10 bases from J, with 6 bases between. The CDR3 consists of 12 residues. CDR1 is MNHEY and CDR2 is SVGEGT in the germline V gene. CDR3 bases: TGTGCCAGCAGTTACGGGGCATCACCCCTCCACTTT. Encoded protein: CASSYGASPLHF.

This chain joins TRBV12-3 or TRBV12-4 and TRBJ1-1; TRBD1 aligns across 7 bases. J lost 0 bases, V lost 4 bases, and 2 bases had no gene match. The CDR3 loop spans 14 amino acids. As DNA, the CDR3 is TGTGCCAGCAGTTCAGGGACAGTGAACACTGAAGCTTTCTTT. It is translated as CASSSGTVNTEAFF.

The chain couples TRBV7-9 to TRBJ1-5, with 9 bases matching TRBD1. J was trimmed by 7 bases and V by 1 base; bases with no gene match: 5. The CDR3 contains 15 residues. From germline, CDR1 is SEHNR and CDR2 FQNEAQ (reference sequence). CDR3 region: CASSLGTGTGQPQHF. The DNA for the CDR3 is TGTGCCAGCAGCTTAGGGACAGGGACAGGGCAGCCCCAGCATTTT.

This chain links TRBV4-1 with TRBJ2-7; a weak D match, TRBD2 (5 bases). This CDR3 has 13 amino acids. Per germline, CDR1 MGHRA and CDR2 YSYEKL. V lost 1 base to trimming and J lost 6 bases, with 10 bases between them. In DNA form, the CDR3 reads TGCGCCAGCAGCCAAGCTCCGGGGTTCGAGCAGTACTTC. Its protein product is CASSQAPGFEQYF.

CDR3 bases: TGTGCCAGCAGCCAAGTGGGCGGTGTATCCTACGAGCAGTACTTC. This translates into CASSQVGGVSYEQYF. This chain links TRBV3-1 with TRBJ2-7; D call uncertain. Trimming stripped 1 base from V and 1 base from J, with 11 bases between. The CDR3 is made up of 15 amino acids. Per germline, CDR1 LGHDT and CDR2 YNNKEL (reference sequence).

The V call is TRBV15, the J call TRBJ2-1, with D perhaps TRBD1 or TRBD2 (5 bases each). The CDR3 loop spans 15 amino acids. Germline V gene data show CDR1 as LNHNV and CDR2 as YYDKDF (reference sequence). V gave up 5 bases and J gave up 3 bases, with 14 bases separating them. The chain's CDR3 is CATSGPGTLYNEQFF. The CDR3 DNA follows: TGTGCCACCAGCGGACCCGGGACCCTCTACAATGAGCAGTTCTTC.

This chain links TRBV20-1 with TRBJ2-7; possibly TRBD1 or TRBD2 for D (6 bases each). V was shortened by 6 bases and J by 3 bases, with 15 bases between the two germline ends. Germline V gene sequence: CDR1 DFQATT, CDR2 SNEGSKA (reference sequence). The CDR3 is 13 amino acids. CDR3 amino acids: CSAVGGKDYEQYF. CDR3 DNA sequence: TGCAGTGCCGTAGGGGGGAAAGACTACGAGCAGTACTTC.

CDR3 sequence: CASSLEVRQPQHF. The CDR3 DNA reads as TGTGCCAGCAGCTTAGAAGTTCGGCAGCCCCAGCATTTT. The chain uses TRBV11-2 and TRBJ1-5; D gene uncertain. The CDR3 sequence is 13 residues long. The germline CDR1 and CDR2 sequences are SGHAT and FQNNGV. The V gene lost 0 bases and the J gene lost 7 bases, with 7 bases spanning the gap.

The CDR3 DNA follows: TGTGCCAGCAGCCCACCCGGGACAGGGGTCACAGATACGCAGTATTTT. This translates into CASSPPGTGVTDTQYF. V is TRBV11-2 and J is TRBJ2-3; 10 bases are shared with TRBD1. Germline loops: CDR1 SGHAT, CDR2 FQNNGV. Trimming removed 5 bases from V and 2 bases from J; junction bases left unmatched: 7. The CDR3 is 16 amino acids.

The chain employs TRBV12-3 or TRBV12-4 and TRBJ2-3; no clear D. The V and J ends lost 1 base and 2 bases respectively, with 7 bases between them. There are 14 residues in the CDR3. The CDR3 sequence is CASSLDAVTDTQYF. CDR3 DNA: TGTGCCAGCAGTTTAGATGCAGTCACAGATACGCAGTATTTT.

The chain has TRBV29-1 and TRBJ2-7; maybe TRBD1 (5 bases). The CDR3 sequence is 12 residues long. The V gene lost 3 bases and the J gene lost 0 bases, with 6 bases spanning the gap. Germline CDR1 and CDR2: SQVTM and ANQGSEA. The CDR3 DNA reads TGCAGCGTTGATACAGGCTCCTACGAGCAGTACTTC. Translated, it gives CSVDTGSYEQYF.

The rearrangement links TRBV5-4 to TRBJ1-2; D is unclear. Per germline, CDR1 SGHNT and CDR2 YYREEE (reference sequence). The V end lost 0 bases, the J end lost 4 bases, and 7 bases lay between the germline ends. CDR3 length: 13 residues. The CDR3 loop is CASSLDSFYGYTF. DNA of the CDR3: TGTGCCAGCAGCTTGGACAGTTTCTATGGCTACACCTTC.

The chain links TRBV5-1 to TRBJ2-7; TRBD2 agrees at 7 bases. Germline V gene lookup returns CDR1 SGHRS and CDR2 YFSETQ. Trimming cost V 1 base and J 3 bases; bases outside gene matches: 7. This CDR3 region has 15 residues. This CDR3 is CASSLTGGIGYEQYF. The CDR3 nucleotides read TGCGCCAGCAGCTTGACCGGGGGGATCGGCTACGAGCAGTACTTC.

The chain joins TRBV20-1 to TRBJ2-1; the D gene is possibly TRBD2 (5 bases). Trimming cost V 3 bases and J 0 bases, with 12 bases left between them. Germline-derived CDR1 and CDR2 are DFQATT and SNEGSKA (reference sequence). This CDR3 contains 15 residues. The CDR3 spells CSASPPGFSYNEQFF. The CDR3 coding sequence is TGCAGTGCTAGTCCCCCGGGGTTCTCCTACAATGAGCAGTTCTTC.

The J gene is TRBJ2-7, the V gene TRBV4-2; 8 bases agree with TRBD2. V dropped 1 base and J dropped 0; count of bases not matched to a gene: 5. CDR3 length equals 16 residues. Germline V gene data show CDR1 as LGHNA and CDR2 as YNFKEQ. In DNA form, the CDR3 reads TGTGCCAGCAGCCAAGCGGGGGGGCTCAGCTCCTACGAGCAGTACTTC. It codes for CASSQAGGLSSYEQYF.

The chain has TRBV5-6 and TRBJ2-6, with 8 bases lining up with TRBD2. Unmatched junction bases numbered 9, after V lost 3 bases and J lost 1 base. Germline CDR1 and CDR2: SGHDT and YYEEEE. The CDR3 loop spans 18 amino acids. CDR3 sequence (DNA): TGTGCCAGCAGCTCTGAAGCGGGGGAGGCATCTGGGGCCAACGTCCTGACTTTC. Translation: CASSSEAGEASGANVLTF.

As DNA, the CDR3 is TGTGCCAGCAGCCAAGGCTGGGGAAAGGGCTACACCTTC. Residues: CASSQGWGKGYTF. The chain has TRBV14 and TRBJ1-2; D call uncertain. Trimming shortened V by 1 base and J by 8 bases, and 11 bases separated the two germline ends. Germline lookup yields CDR1 SGHDN and CDR2 FVKESK. The CDR3 totals 13 residues.

The chain is built from TRBV13 and TRBJ2-5; 14 positions match TRBD2. There are 17 residues in the CDR3. The J segment lost 2 bases and the V segment lost 5 bases, leaving 7 bases of the junction unmatched. Germline CDR1 and CDR2: PRHDT and FYEKMQ (reference sequence). CDR3 in amino acids: CASSRTSGGPFQETQYF. CDR3 in DNA: TGTGCCAGCAGCCGGACTAGCGGGGGGCCGTTTCAAGAGACCCAGTACTTC.

The V gene is TRBV15, the J gene TRBJ2-2, with a weak D call TRBD1 (6 bases). From germline, CDR1 is LNHNV and CDR2 YYDKDF (reference sequence). This CDR3 spans 14 amino acids. V was cut by 1 base and J by 4 bases, with 7 bases left in between. CDR3 loop: CATSRGRGTGELFF. In nucleotides, the CDR3 is TGTGCCACCAGCAGAGGCAGGGGCACCGGGGAGCTGTTTTTT.

The chain has TRBV9 and TRBJ2-7; D gene uncertain. Germline-derived CDR1 and CDR2 are SGDLS and YYNGEE. Trimming cost V 3 bases and J 0 bases, with 16 bases left between them. This CDR3 region has 16 residues. This CDR3 reads CASSAEPTSPSYEQYF. As DNA, the CDR3 is TGTGCCAGCAGCGCAGAACCGACAAGCCCCTCCTACGAGCAGTACTTC.

The gene calls are TRBV6-2 or TRBV6-3 and TRBJ2-7, with D possibly matching TRBD2 (5 bases). V was cut by 3 bases and J by 2 bases, with 11 bases left in between. Per the germline V gene, CDR1 is MNHEY and CDR2 is SVGEGT. The CDR3 totals 14 residues. DNA of the CDR3: TGTGCCAGCAGTTATCGCGGGCCACCCTACGAGCAGTACTTC. This sequence encodes CASSYRGPPYEQYF.

This rearrangement joins TRBV5-1 to TRBJ1-1, with 7 bases that match TRBD1. The CDR3 length is 14 residues. V dropped 4 bases and J dropped 1; count of bases not matched to a gene: 4. Germline CDR1 and CDR2: SGHRS and YFSETQ. CDR3 sequence (DNA): TGCGCCAGCAGCCTTTGGGACAGGAACACTGAAGCTTTCTTT. Protein product: CASSLWDRNTEAFF.

CDR3 sequence: CASIFISTDTQYF. The DNA of the CDR3 is TGTGCCAGCATATTTATTAGCACAGATACGCAGTATTTT. V usage is TRBV6-2 or TRBV6-3 and J usage is TRBJ2-3; D ambiguous. CDR1 and CDR2 (germline): MNHEY, SVGEGT. The length of the CDR3 is 13 residues. V gave up 7 bases and J gave up 0 bases, with 8 bases separating them.

V gene TRBV10-2 combines with J gene TRBJ2-2; D call uncertain. There are 14 residues in the CDR3. The ends were cut back, 1 base at V and 6 bases at J, with 9 bases in the middle. Per germline, CDR1 WSHSY and CDR2 SAAADI. CDR3: CASSEYWRSGELFF. CDR3 bases: TGCGCCAGCAGTGAGTACTGGCGCTCCGGGGAGCTGTTTTTT.

The chain uses TRBV5-4 and TRBJ2-5; 11 positions agree with TRBD1. The germline V gene encodes CDR1 SGHNT and CDR2 YYREEE (reference sequence). J was trimmed by 5 bases and V by 6 bases; bases with no gene match: 12. The CDR3 sequence is 16 residues long. The CDR3 DNA follows: TGTGCCAGCACCCCGGGGGGACAGGGGGAATCGGAGACCCAGTACTTC. It yields the protein CASTPGGQGESETQYF.